The rows below give T cell receptor beta chains drawn from one sample of a study of T cell repertoires in cytomegalovirus infection. The antigens for these receptors are not known. Using its own MiXCR run on the reads, TCRdb lists one record per CDR3 protein. The sample lists tens of thousands of distinct CDR3 sequences; 20% to 25% were seen once. The material sequenced was PBMCs, sequenced either directly or after in vitro stimulation (not recorded which). The source is a human donor in good health (CMV status not recorded). Some clones in this sample may be carry-over from other donors' samples. The conserved cysteine and the conserved F or W are not part of the CDR3 here.

j_gene: TRBJ2-1; v_gene: TRBV7-2; CDR3aa: ASSSTLSYNEQF
j_gene: TRBJ1-1; v_gene: TRBV23-1; CDR3aa: ASSQSQGSYTEAF
j_gene: TRBJ1-3; v_gene: TRBV12-3/TRBV12-4; CDR3aa: ASAPGVSGNTIY
j_gene: TRBJ1-5; v_gene: TRBV7-4; CDR3aa: ASSLEIRFEKPQH
j_gene: TRBJ1-3; v_gene: TRBV7-2; CDR3aa: ASSVRGTGNTIY
j_gene: TRBJ2-2; v_gene: TRBV30; CDR3aa: AWVQRGGRSPGELF
j_gene: TRBJ1-2; v_gene: TRBV3-1; CDR3aa: ASSQDWQGLGGYT
j_gene: TRBJ2-5; v_gene: TRBV6-1; CDR3aa: ASRAATGGQETQY
j_gene: TRBJ2-2; v_gene: TRBV24-1; CDR3aa: ATSDSGTPNTGELF
j_gene: TRBJ2-7; v_gene: TRBV11-1; CDR3aa: ASSLRSGGFSYEQY
j_gene: TRBJ2-1; v_gene: TRBV7-2; CDR3aa: ASIPGQTFNEQF
j_gene: TRBJ1-3; v_gene: TRBV7-9; CDR3aa: ASAFDRWTRRSSGNTIY
j_gene: TRBJ1-5; v_gene: TRBV24-1; CDR3aa: ATSDAGVQPQH
j_gene: TRBJ1-6; v_gene: TRBV14; CDR3aa: ASSQDLGSPLH
j_gene: TRBJ2-3; v_gene: TRBV6-1; CDR3aa: ASLDADTQY
j_gene: TRBJ2-7; v_gene: TRBV7-2; CDR3aa: ASSGRSSGFYEQY
j_gene: TRBJ1-5; v_gene: TRBV4-1; CDR3aa: ASSQTRTATNQPQH
j_gene: TRBJ1-2; v_gene: TRBV28; CDR3aa: ASSSTGGFYYGYT
j_gene: TRBJ2-1; v_gene: TRBV27; CDR3aa: ASSPGLGRGSSYNEQF
j_gene: TRBJ1-5; v_gene: TRBV7-2; CDR3aa: ASSPDRGNQPQH
j_gene: TRBJ1-5; v_gene: TRBV30; CDR3aa: AWSVRQGLPQH
j_gene: TRBJ2-2; v_gene: TRBV19; CDR3aa: ASSILAGAGELF
j_gene: TRBJ2-5; v_gene: TRBV28; CDR3aa: ASSKQGRETQY
j_gene: TRBJ2-5; v_gene: TRBV7-2; CDR3aa: ASSGVAGSDWETQY
j_gene: TRBJ2-6; v_gene: TRBV7-2; CDR3aa: ASSETGSGANVLT
j_gene: TRBJ2-5; v_gene: TRBV9; CDR3aa: ASSMTSGSGETQY
j_gene: TRBJ2-5; v_gene: TRBV6-1; CDR3aa: ASSPSGGRETQY
j_gene: TRBJ1-2; v_gene: TRBV10-3; CDR3aa: AISEWGGYT
j_gene: TRBJ2-2; v_gene: TRBV27; CDR3aa: ASSPQGLDTGELF
j_gene: TRBJ1-4; v_gene: TRBV6-5; CDR3aa: ASRRDQLNEKLF
j_gene: TRBJ2-5; v_gene: TRBV19; CDR3aa: ASSPVGETQY
j_gene: TRBJ1-1; v_gene: TRBV7-2; CDR3aa: ASSTGQGVSEAF
j_gene: TRBJ2-7; v_gene: TRBV11-2; CDR3aa: ASSLPGSSYEQY
j_gene: TRBJ2-3; v_gene: TRBV20-1; CDR3aa: SAAATSGRTDTQY
j_gene: TRBJ2-1; v_gene: TRBV7-2; CDR3aa: ASSPLDSARGEQF
j_gene: TRBJ2-1; v_gene: TRBV15; CDR3aa: ATSRDKGGTAYNEQF
j_gene: TRBJ1-6; v_gene: TRBV6-1; CDR3aa: ASSVRGGMSYNSPLH
j_gene: TRBJ1-1; v_gene: TRBV6-6; CDR3aa: ASSPKSGHTEAF
j_gene: TRBJ2-3; v_gene: TRBV7-2; CDR3aa: ASSLGLAGGASTDTQY
j_gene: TRBJ2-1; v_gene: TRBV4-1; CDR3aa: ASSLRDLTYNEQF
j_gene: TRBJ2-5; v_gene: TRBV7-2; CDR3aa: ASSTRAGARETQY
j_gene: TRBJ1-2; v_gene: TRBV7-2; CDR3aa: ASSLAAGNYGYT
j_gene: TRBJ2-3; v_gene: TRBV5-4; CDR3aa: ASSPGGDTDTQY
j_gene: TRBJ2-7; v_gene: TRBV20-1; CDR3aa: SARQSTTYEQY
j_gene: TRBJ1-3; v_gene: TRBV7-9; CDR3aa: ASSQSGGNTIY
j_gene: TRBJ2-7; v_gene: TRBV2; CDR3aa: ASFGGGGPPYYEQY
j_gene: TRBJ1-1; v_gene: TRBV9; CDR3aa: ASSGTGTAVF
j_gene: TRBJ2-2; v_gene: TRBV6-5; CDR3aa: ASSYSGFGRPGVNTGELF
j_gene: TRBJ2-5; v_gene: TRBV12-3/TRBV12-4; CDR3aa: ASSFPGGETQY
j_gene: TRBJ2-3; v_gene: TRBV6-6; CDR3aa: ASSYSAVAGGPDTQY
j_gene: TRBJ1-5; v_gene: TRBV27; CDR3aa: ASRDTGYSNQPQH
j_gene: TRBJ2-5; v_gene: TRBV4-3; CDR3aa: ASSQDGAAGRSETQY
j_gene: TRBJ2-1; v_gene: TRBV27; CDR3aa: ASSLRDSPYNEQF